The 20 T cell receptor beta chains in this list originate from one sample, sequenced in a study of cytomegalovirus exposure and HLA in healthy donors. PCR amplification relied on 60 Vbeta primers (plus 13 Jbeta primers). The table came from immunoSEQ multiplex PCR; TCRdb's copy has only in-frame clones and leaves some out. The sample lists 160,000 or so clones; about four fifths were seen once. The sequencing sample was made of PBMCs. The origin of the receptors is a young woman in good health and CMV-seropositive.

This sequence joins TRBV6-5 and TRBJ2-7; TRBD2 matches at 8 bases. Trimming took 5 bases from V and 2 from J; bases not matched to a gene: 5. Germline lookup yields CDR1 MNHEY and CDR2 SVGAGI. The CDR3 has 14 amino acids. CDR3 nucleotides: TGTGCCAGCAGTCCCACTAGCGGAACCTACGAGCAGTACTTC. This codes for CASSPTSGTYEQYF.

On this clone: The sample has other DNA sequences that encode this CDR3 too. In nucleotides, the CDR3 is TGTGCCAGCAGCGAGGGGGACAGGGGGTATGGCTACACCTTC. Translating gives CASSEGDRGYGYTF. The V gene is TRBV2, the J gene TRBJ1-2; 11 bases agree with TRBD1. Germline-derived CDR1 and CDR2 are SNHLY and FYNNEI. Germline trimming cut 6 bases from V and 5 bases from J; bases unmatched to any gene: 5. This CDR3 comprises 14 residues.

J is TRBJ1-2 and V is TRBV11-2, with 9 bases identical to TRBD1. V lost 4 bases, J lost 7 bases, and 10 bases stayed unmatched. The CDR3 spans 15 residues. Germline V CDR1 and CDR2: SGHAT, FQNNGV. CDR3 bases: TGTGCCAGCAGCTCAACCGGGACAGGGTTTGGTGGCTACACCTTC. Its protein product is CASSSTGTGFGGYTF.

This rearrangement joins TRBV5-1 to TRBJ1-2; possible D gene TRBD1, 6 bases. The V end was cut by 0 bases, the J end by 4 bases, with 13 bases between. The CDR3 runs to 15 residues. Germline values: CDR1 SGHRS, CDR2 YFSETQ. In DNA form, the CDR3 reads TGCGCCAGCAGCTTGGCGGACAGCGGGACCTATGGCTACACCTTC. Translating it yields CASSLADSGTYGYTF.

The chain combines TRBV27 with TRBJ2-2; 9 nucleotides line up with TRBD1. CDR3 size: 17 residues. Trimming at V came to 4 bases and at J to 6 bases, leaving 12 bases not matched to a gene. Germline lookup yields CDR1 MNHEY and CDR2 SMNVEV (reference sequence). For the CDR3, the DNA is TGTGCCAGCAGTTCACCCGGGGACAGGGACGGTCCCGGGGAGCTGTTTTTT. Translation gives CASSSPGDRDGPGELFF.

The CDR3 DNA is TGTGCCAGCAGTGGGGCGGCCAAAAACATTCAGTACTTC. Translated, it gives CASSGAAKNIQYF. This chain uses TRBV6-1 with TRBJ2-4; D remains ambiguous. Germline CDR1 is MNHNS and CDR2 is SASEGT. The CDR3 covers 13 residues. V was shortened by 4 bases and J by 1 base, with 5 bases between the two germline ends.

This sequence joins TRBV30 and TRBJ1-2; no clear D gene. Between the trimmed V and J ends, which lost 4 bases and 2 bases, there was a span of 8 bases. Germline loops: CDR1 GTSNPN, CDR2 SVGIG (reference sequence). The CDR3 extends over 12 amino acids. The CDR3 nucleotides are TGTGCCTGGAACTCCGGGAACTATGGCTACACCTTC. Translating gives CAWNSGNYGYTF.

For the CDR3, the DNA is TGTGCCATCAGAGAGGACAGGGGGGAGGAGACCCAGTACTTC. It translates to CAIREDRGEETQYF. The chain joins TRBV10-3 to TRBJ2-5; 10 nucleotides match TRBD1. CDR1 and CDR2 (germline): ENHRY, SYGVKD. Trimming removed 6 bases from V and 5 bases from J; junction bases left unmatched: 6. The CDR3 consists of 14 residues.

The chain joins TRBV4-1 to TRBJ1-4; D is uncertain. The CDR3 extends over 14 amino acids. The V and J ends lost 4 bases and 3 bases respectively, with 9 bases between them. Germline CDR1 reads MGHRA; CDR2 reads YSYEKL. The CDR3 sequence is CASSRVSANEKLFF. CDR3 nucleotide sequence: TGCGCCAGCAGCCGCGTTAGTGCTAATGAAAAACTGTTTTTT.

The chain employs TRBV4-3 and TRBJ1-6; 7 positions agree with TRBD1. The V gene end was trimmed by 8 bases and the J gene end by 5 bases; junction bases not matched to a gene: 6. The CDR3 runs to 14 residues. Per the germline V gene, CDR1 is LGHNA and CDR2 is YSLEER. CDR3 coding DNA: TGCGCCAGCTCCCGGGACAGAAATAATTCACCCCTCCACTTT. This encodes CASSRDRNNSPLHF.

The chain combines TRBV5-1 with TRBJ2-5; perhaps TRBD2 as D (5 bases). This CDR3 has 14 residues. Trimming removed 2 bases from V and 2 bases from J, with 10 bases in between. Germline V lookup: CDR1 SGHRS, CDR2 YFSETQ. This CDR3 reads CASSLRGIQETQYF. In nucleotides, the CDR3 is TGCGCCAGCAGCTTAAGAGGGATACAAGAGACCCAGTACTTC.

This rearrangement joins TRBV2 to TRBJ2-3; 8 bases align to TRBD2. Losses at the gene ends were 8 bases for V and 5 bases for J; bases not matched to a gene: 6. This CDR3 has 13 residues. The germline V gene has CDR1 SNHLY and CDR2 FYNNEI. As DNA, the CDR3 is TGTGCCAGCCCGATGCGGGGGGAAGATACGCAGTATTTT. Protein product: CASPMRGEDTQYF. Together with reference TRBV2 and TRBJ2-3, the CDR3 gives the full variable domain: EPEVTQTPSHQVTQMGQEVILRCVPISNHLYFYWYRQILGQKVEFLVSFYNNEISEKSEIFDDQFSVERPDGSNFTLKIRSTKLEDSAMYFCASPMRGEDTQYFGPGTRLTVL.

V is TRBV7-2 and J is TRBJ1-2; D is possibly TRBD1 (5 bases). CDR3 length: 13 residues. Trimming stripped 4 bases from V and 8 bases from J, with 14 bases between. From germline, CDR1 is SGHTA and CDR2 FQGNSA. CDR3 protein: CASSYPTGGGYTF. The DNA for the CDR3 is TGTGCCAGCAGCTACCCAACAGGCGGAGGCTACACCTTC.

The chain combines TRBV5-1 with TRBJ2-7; D is possibly TRBD1 (5 bases). This CDR3 spans 15 amino acids. V was clipped by 0 bases and J by 3 bases, with 13 bases between them. The germline CDR1 and CDR2 sequences are SGHRS and YFSETQ. CDR3 nucleotide sequence: TGCGCCAGCAGCTTGGAGCAGGGTGGCTACTACGAGCAGTACTTC. This encodes CASSLEQGGYYEQYF.

This clone was observed once. The chain carries TRBV7-8 and TRBJ2-7; D is uncertain. The germline V gene encodes CDR1 SGHVS and CDR2 FQNEAQ. Trimming took off 1 base at V and 3 bases at J, with 4 bases between the two ends. There are 12 residues in the CDR3. The CDR3 DNA follows: TGTGCCAGCAGCTTAGTAGTCTACGAGCAGTACTTC. Translating it yields CASSLVVYEQYF.

The gene calls are TRBV18 and TRBJ2-2; D possibly corresponds to TRBD1 (5 bases). Trimming stripped 3 bases from V and 0 bases from J, with 14 bases between. The CDR3 spans 17 residues. Germline assignment: CDR1 KGHSH and CDR2 LQKENI. In nucleotides, the CDR3 is TGTGCCAGCTCACCGCAACAGGTACGCGCGAACACCGGGGAGCTGTTTTTT. Translated: CASSPQQVRANTGELFF.

The chain uses TRBV10-3 and TRBJ2-7; no reliable D call. In germline, CDR1 is ENHRY, CDR2 SYGVKD. V dropped 4 bases and J dropped 4 bases, with 8 bases sitting between them. This CDR3 is 12 amino acids long. The chain's CDR3 is CAISVLPYEQYF. CDR3 bases: TGTGCCATCAGTGTCCTCCCTTACGAGCAGTACTTC.

This clone appeared a few times. V is TRBV7-9 and J is TRBJ2-2, with 7 bases matching TRBD1. V lost 5 bases and J lost 5; bases outside the gene matches: 11. The CDR3 totals 16 residues. Germline CDR1 and CDR2: SEHNR and FQNEAQ (reference sequence). The CDR3, as DNA: TGTGCCAGCAGCACCCCGGACAGGAGTTATACCGGGGAGCTGTTTTTT. Protein: CASSTPDRSYTGELFF.

The CDR3 DNA follows: TGTGCCAGTACCGAACAGGGTCTTAACACTGAAGCTTTCTTT. Translation gives CASTEQGLNTEAFF. The J gene is TRBJ1-1, the V gene TRBV19, with a possible D match to TRBD1 (6 bases). The CDR3 spans 14 residues. Germline CDR1 and CDR2: LNHDA and SQIVND (reference sequence). The V gene lost 7 bases and the J gene lost 2 bases, with 14 bases spanning the gap. Full variable domain (outside the CDR3, taken from reference TRBV19 and TRBJ1-1): DGGITQSPKYLFRKEGQNVTLSCEQNLNHDAMYWYRQDPGQGLRLIYYSQIVNDFQKGDIAEGYSVSREKKESFPLTVTSAQKNPTAFYLCASTEQGLNTEAFFGQGTRLTVV.

The chain uses TRBV13 and TRBJ2-1; D might be TRBD2 (5 bases). This CDR3 is built from 8 residues. V lost 8 bases and J lost 16, with 9 bases in between. The germline V gene has CDR1 PRHDT and CDR2 FYEKMQ (reference sequence). The CDR3 loop is CASGGHFF. CDR3 DNA: TGTGCCAGCGGCGGGCATTTCTTC.